The sample holds a few counts of the clone carrying this T cell receptor beta chain. Authors' analysis steps: How many nucleated cells were present was estimated from reference gene primer amplification. TCRdb's table, derived via immunoSEQ multiplex PCR, lists solely in-frame clones and lacks some. For V, J and clone size, that table is used; D and trimming come from the DNA. Of around 140,000 clones listed, 82% are singletons. These data come from a study of blood T cell repertoires in COVID-19. Study summary: Italy, Spain and the United States were the sources of the convalescent and acute COVID-19 samples. Nucleic acid was either cDNA or gDNA, and it came from T cells, B-cell-depleted T cells, or PBMCs.

V lost 1 base, J lost 3 bases, and 3 bases lay in between. The CDR3 is 12 residues long. CDR1 is ENHRY, CDR2 SYGVKD, per germline. Sequencing used peripheral blood. This sequence originates from a human donor with acute or convalescent COVID-19. The donor label of this sample is uncertain. This chain joins TRBV10-3 and TRBJ1-1; D is ambiguous. The CDR3 DNA follows: TGTGCCATCAGTGAGTTATACACTGAAGCTTTCTTT. Residues: CAISELYTEAFF.